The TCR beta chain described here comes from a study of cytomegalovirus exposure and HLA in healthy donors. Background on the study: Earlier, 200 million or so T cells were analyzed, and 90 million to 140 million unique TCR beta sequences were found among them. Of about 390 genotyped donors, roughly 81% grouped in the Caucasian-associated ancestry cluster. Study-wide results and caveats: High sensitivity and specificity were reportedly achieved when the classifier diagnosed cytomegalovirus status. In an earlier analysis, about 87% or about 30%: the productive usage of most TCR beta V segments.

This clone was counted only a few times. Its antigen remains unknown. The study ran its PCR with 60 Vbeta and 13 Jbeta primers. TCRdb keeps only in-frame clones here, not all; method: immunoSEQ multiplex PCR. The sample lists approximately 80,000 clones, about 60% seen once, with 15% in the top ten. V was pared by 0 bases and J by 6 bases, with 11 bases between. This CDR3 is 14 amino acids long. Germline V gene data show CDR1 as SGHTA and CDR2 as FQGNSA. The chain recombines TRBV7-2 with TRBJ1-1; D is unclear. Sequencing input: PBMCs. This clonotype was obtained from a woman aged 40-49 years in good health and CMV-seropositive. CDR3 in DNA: TGTGCCAGCAGCTTAGCCCTGCGAAGCGCTGAAGCTTTCTTT. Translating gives CASSLALRSAEAFF.